This TCR beta chain was recovered during a study of blood T cell repertoires in COVID-19. On the study more broadly: Sample material is recorded as cDNA or gDNA derived from T cells, B-cell-depleted T cells, or PBMCs.

The V segment lost 6 bases and the J segment 2 bases; nucleotides outside the gene matches: 6. The CDR3 length is 14 residues. Per the germline V gene, CDR1 is SNHLY and CDR2 is FYNNEI. TCRdb's copy holds only in-frame clones and misses some; the assay was immunoSEQ multiplex PCR. This table holds under 300,000 clones, roughly 88% found once. Sequencing input: peripheral blood. This receptor was identified in a man of 80 years or more with acute or convalescent COVID-19. The chain is built from TRBV2 and TRBJ1-2, with 7 bases fitting TRBD1. The CDR3 loop is CASSGTATNYGYTF. The CDR3 coding sequence is TGTGCCAGCAGCGGGACAGCTACAAACTATGGCTACACCTTC.